A selection of T cell receptor beta chains follows, all from one sample in a study of blood T cell repertoires in COVID-19. Libraries were prepared by immunoSEQ multiplex PCR; TCRdb keeps only in-frame clonotypes and omits some of them. Of approximately 320,000 clones in the sample, roughly nine tenths were seen once. The sample taken for sequencing was peripheral blood. All receptors derive from a woman in her 30s with COVID-19, enrolled during active disease. Each CDR3 is given with its conserved first and last residue. A row's size may be missing; if present it is once, few, many or a size class.

-,TRBJ2-7,TRBV11-2,CASSLVSASIVYEQYF
-,TRBJ1-1,TRBV7-9,CASPRPEGMNTEAFF
-,TRBJ2-4,TRBV30,CAWSRTGGLGNIQYF
-,TRBJ2-1,TRBV27,CASSHDSPLNEQFF
-,TRBJ1-4,TRBV15,CATSTDRAPNEKLFF
-,TRBJ2-1,TRBV7-9,CASSPFGVGGTYNEQFF
-,TRBJ1-1,TRBV5-4,CASSLAGANTEAFF
-,TRBJ2-2,TRBV10-2,CASSVTRETGELFF
-,TRBJ1-5,TRBV6-5,CASSYSNRGTQPQHF
-,TRBJ1-2,TRBV28,CASRRNSPNYGYTF
-,TRBJ2-5,TRBV5-5,CASSSDWQETQYF
-,TRBJ1-1,TRBV2,CASTGARGVNTEAFF
once,TRBJ2-7,TRBV5-1,CASKFEYGTGYEQYF
once,TRBJ2-1,TRBV5-1,CASSLETSGPWNEQFF
-,TRBJ1-2,TRBV6-5,CASSYSSNRGAYGYTF